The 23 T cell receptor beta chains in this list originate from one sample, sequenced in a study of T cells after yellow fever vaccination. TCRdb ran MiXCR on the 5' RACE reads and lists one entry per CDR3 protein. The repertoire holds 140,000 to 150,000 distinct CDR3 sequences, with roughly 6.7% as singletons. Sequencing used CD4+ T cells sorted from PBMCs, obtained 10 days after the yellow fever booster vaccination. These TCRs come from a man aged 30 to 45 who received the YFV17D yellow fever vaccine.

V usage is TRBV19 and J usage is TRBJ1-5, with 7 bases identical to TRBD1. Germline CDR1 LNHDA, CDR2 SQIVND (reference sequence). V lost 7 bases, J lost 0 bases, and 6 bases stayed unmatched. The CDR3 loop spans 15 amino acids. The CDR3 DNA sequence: TGTGCCAGTACCGAAGGACAGGCTAGCAATCAGCCCCAGCATTTT. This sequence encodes CASTEGQASNQPQHF.

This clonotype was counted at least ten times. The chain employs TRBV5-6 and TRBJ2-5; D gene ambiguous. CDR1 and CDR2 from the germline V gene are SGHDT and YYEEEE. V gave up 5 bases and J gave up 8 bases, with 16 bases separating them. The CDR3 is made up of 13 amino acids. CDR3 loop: CASSKDSSRTQYF. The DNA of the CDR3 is TGTGCCAGCAGTAAAGACTCCTCGAGAACCCAGTACTTC.

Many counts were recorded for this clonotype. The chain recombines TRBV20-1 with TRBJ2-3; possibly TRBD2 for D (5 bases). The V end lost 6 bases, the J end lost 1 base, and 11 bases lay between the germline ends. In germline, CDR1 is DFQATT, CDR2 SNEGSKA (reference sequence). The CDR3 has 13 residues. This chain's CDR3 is CSAILEGTDTQYF. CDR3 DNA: TGCAGTGCCATTCTGGAGGGCACAGATACGCAGTATTTT.

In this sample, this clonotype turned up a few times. The CDR3 DNA follows: TGCGCCAGCAGAAAGGTCGGGACAGGGGATCACGAGCAGTACTTC. Its translation is CASRKVGTGDHEQYF. The chain has TRBV4-1 and TRBJ2-7; 10 bases line up with TRBD1. This CDR3 contains 15 residues. In germline, CDR1 is MGHRA, CDR2 YSYEKL. The trim removed 6 bases at V and 5 bases at J, leaving 10 bases unmatched.

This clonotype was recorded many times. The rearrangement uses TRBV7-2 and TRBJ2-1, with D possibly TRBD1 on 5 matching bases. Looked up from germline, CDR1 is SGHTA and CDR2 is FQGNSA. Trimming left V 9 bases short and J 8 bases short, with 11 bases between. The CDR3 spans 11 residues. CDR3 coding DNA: TGTGCCAGTAGTTTAGGGGATGAGCAGTTCTTC. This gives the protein CASSLGDEQFF.

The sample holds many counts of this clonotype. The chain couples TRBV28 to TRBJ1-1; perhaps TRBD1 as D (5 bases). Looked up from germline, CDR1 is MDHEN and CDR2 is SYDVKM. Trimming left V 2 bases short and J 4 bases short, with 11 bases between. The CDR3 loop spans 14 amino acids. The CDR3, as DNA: TGTGCCAGCAGTTTAACCCAGGGTGGCACTGAAGCTTTCTTT. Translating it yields CASSLTQGGTEAFF.

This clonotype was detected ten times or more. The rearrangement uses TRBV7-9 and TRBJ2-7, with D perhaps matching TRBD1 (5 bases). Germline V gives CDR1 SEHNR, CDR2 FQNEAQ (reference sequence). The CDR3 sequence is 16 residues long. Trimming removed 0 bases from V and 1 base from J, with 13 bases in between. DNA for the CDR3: TGTGCCAGCAGCTTAGCGGGTCAGACAGCATCCTACGAGCAGTACTTC. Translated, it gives CASSLAGQTASYEQYF.

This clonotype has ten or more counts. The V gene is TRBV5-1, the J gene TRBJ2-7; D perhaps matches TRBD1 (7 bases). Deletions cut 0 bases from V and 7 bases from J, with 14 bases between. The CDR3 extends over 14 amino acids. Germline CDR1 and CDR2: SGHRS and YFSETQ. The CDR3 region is CASSLVSAGGEQYF. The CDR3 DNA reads TGCGCCAGCAGCTTGGTTTCAGCAGGGGGGGAGCAGTACTTC.

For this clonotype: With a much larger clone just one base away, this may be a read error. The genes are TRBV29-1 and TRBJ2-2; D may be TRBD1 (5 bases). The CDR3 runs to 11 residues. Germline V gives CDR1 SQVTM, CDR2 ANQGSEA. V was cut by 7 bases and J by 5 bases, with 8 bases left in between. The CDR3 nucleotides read TGCAGCGACTCAGGGACCGGGGAGCTGTTTTTT. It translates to CSDSGTGELFF.

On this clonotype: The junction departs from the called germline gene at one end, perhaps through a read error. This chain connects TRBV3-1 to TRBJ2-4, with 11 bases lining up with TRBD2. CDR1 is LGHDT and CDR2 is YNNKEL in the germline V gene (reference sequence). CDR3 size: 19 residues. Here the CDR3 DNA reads TGTGCCATCAGCCGCCTTGCTAGCGGGAGGCAGCGGGCCAAAAACATTCAGTACTTC. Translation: CAISRLASGRQRAKNIQYF.

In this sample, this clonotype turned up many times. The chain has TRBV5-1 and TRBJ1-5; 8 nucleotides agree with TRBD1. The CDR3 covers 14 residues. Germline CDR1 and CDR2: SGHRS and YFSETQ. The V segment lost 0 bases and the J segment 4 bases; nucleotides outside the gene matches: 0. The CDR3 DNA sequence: TGCGCCAGCAGCTTGGGGGACAGGAATCAGCCCCAGCATTTT. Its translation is CASSLGDRNQPQHF.

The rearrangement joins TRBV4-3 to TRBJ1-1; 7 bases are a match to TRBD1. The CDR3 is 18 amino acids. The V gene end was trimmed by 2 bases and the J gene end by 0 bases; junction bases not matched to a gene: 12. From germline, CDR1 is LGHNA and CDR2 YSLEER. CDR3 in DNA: TGCGCCAGCAGCCAACGTGGGACAGCGAGGAACGTGAACACTGAAGCTTTCTTT. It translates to CASSQRGTARNVNTEAFF.

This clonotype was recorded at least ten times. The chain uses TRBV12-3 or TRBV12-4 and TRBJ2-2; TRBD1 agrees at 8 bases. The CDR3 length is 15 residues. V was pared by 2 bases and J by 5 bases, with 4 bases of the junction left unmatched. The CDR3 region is CASSLRQGPTGELFF. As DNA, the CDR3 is TGTGCCAGCAGTTTACGACAGGGGCCAACCGGGGAGCTGTTTTTT.

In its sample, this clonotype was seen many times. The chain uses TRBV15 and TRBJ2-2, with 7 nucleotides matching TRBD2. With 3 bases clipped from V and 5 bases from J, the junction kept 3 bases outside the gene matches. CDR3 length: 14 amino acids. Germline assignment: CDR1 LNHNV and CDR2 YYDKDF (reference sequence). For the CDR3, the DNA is TGTGCCACCAGCAGCGGGGGGTGGACCGGGGAGCTGTTTTTT. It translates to CATSSGGWTGELFF.

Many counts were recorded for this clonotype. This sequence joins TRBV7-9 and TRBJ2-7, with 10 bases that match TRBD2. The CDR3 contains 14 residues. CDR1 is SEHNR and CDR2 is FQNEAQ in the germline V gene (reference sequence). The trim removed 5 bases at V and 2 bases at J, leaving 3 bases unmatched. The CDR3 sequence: CASSRSGRPYEQYF. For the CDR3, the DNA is TGTGCCAGCAGCCGTAGCGGGAGGCCCTACGAGCAGTACTTC.

CDR3 bases: TGTGCCAGCAGTTTCCAGTCAGGGGGGAGGAAGCAGCCCCAGCATTTT. Amino acid sequence: CASSFQSGGRKQPQHF. The rearrangement joins TRBV28 to TRBJ1-5; the match to TRBD1 covers 7 bases. Unmatched junction bases numbered 12, after V lost 3 bases and J lost 7 bases. Germline CDR1 reads MDHEN; CDR2 reads SYDVKM. CDR3 length: 16 amino acids.

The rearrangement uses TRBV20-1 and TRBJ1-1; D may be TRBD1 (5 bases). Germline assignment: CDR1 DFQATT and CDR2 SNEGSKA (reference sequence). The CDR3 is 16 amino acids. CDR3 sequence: CIAGNRLGLMNTEAFF. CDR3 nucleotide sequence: TGCATTGCAGGGAATAGGTTGGGCCTCATGAACACTGAAGCTTTCTTT.

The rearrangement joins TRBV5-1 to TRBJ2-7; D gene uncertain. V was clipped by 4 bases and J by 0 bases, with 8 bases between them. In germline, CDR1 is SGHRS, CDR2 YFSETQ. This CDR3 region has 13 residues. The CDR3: CASSNPTSYEQYF. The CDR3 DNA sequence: TGCGCCAGCAGCAACCCTACCTCCTACGAGCAGTACTTC.

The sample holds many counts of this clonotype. CDR3 sequence (DNA): TGTGCCAGCTCACCAGGTGCAGGACAGGGAGACTATGGCTACACCTTC. It yields the protein CASSPGAGQGDYGYTF. The V gene is TRBV18, the J gene TRBJ1-2; 8 bases match TRBD1. V shed 2 bases and J 3 bases; nucleotides not matched to a gene: 8. This CDR3 spans 16 amino acids. CDR1 and CDR2 from the germline V gene are KGHSH and LQKENI.

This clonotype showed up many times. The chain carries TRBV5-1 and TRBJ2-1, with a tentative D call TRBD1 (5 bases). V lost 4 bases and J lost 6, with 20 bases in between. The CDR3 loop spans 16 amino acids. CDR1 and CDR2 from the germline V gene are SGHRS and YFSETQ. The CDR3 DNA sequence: TGCGCCAGCAGCCCCGTTTCGGCAGGGTCGGGCAATGAGCAGTTCTTC. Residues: CASSPVSAGSGNEQFF.

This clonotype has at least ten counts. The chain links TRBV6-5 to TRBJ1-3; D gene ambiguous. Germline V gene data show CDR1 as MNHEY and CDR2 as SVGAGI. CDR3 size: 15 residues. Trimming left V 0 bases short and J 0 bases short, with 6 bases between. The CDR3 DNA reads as TGTGCCAGCAGTTACTCGCCGTTCTCTGGAAACACCATATATTTT. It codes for CASSYSPFSGNTIYF.

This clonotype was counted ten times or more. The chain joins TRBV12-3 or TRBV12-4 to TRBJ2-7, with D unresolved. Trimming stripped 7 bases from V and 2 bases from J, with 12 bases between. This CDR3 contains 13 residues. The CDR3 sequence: CASTLVGTYEQYF. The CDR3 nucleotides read TGTGCCAGCACCCTAGTCGGTACCTACGAGCAGTACTTC.

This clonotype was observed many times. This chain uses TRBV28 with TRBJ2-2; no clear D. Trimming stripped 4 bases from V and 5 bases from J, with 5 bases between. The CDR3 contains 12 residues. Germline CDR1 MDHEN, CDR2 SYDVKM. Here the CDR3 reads CASSSYTGELFF. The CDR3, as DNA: TGTGCCAGCAGTTCGTATACCGGGGAGCTGTTTTTT.